This T cell receptor (beta chain) was sequenced in a study of Ad26.COV2.S vaccination and SARS-CoV-2 variants. The repertoire was sequenced with immunoSEQ multiplex PCR; TCRdb's copy has only in-frame clones and lacks some. The sample holds some 180,000 clones, around 85% seen once. The germline V gene encodes CDR1 SGDLS and CDR2 YYNGEE. The CDR3 length is 18 residues. J gave up 0 bases and V 0 bases, and 7 bases lay outside the gene matches. A word on this clone: Antigen specificity is unknown.

Study-wide results and caveats: Responses of T cells in total may have been underestimated by the TCR breadth and depth analyses. Comparable non-spike TCR breadth was observed in vaccine and placebo recipients.

This specimen was peripheral blood, taken after recovery from COVID-19. The chain is built from TRBV9 and TRBJ2-3; 10 bases align to TRBD2. The sequence was collected from a human donor who had recovered from COVID-19. CDR3 in DNA: TGTGCCAGCAGCGTAGTACCAGCGGGGGGGCCTAGCACAGATACGCAGTATTTT. This gives the protein CASSVVPAGGPSTDTQYF.